The entry below gives a single T cell receptor (beta chain) sequence along with its context. Its antigen has not been determined. Base qualities are not at hand, and no much larger clone is one base apart. What this sample's time point label stands for: about 28 days (+/-7) after the second vaccine dose. AZD1222 recipients whose second dose came at about 4 weeks and those whose second dose came at about 12 weeks were combined into one group, since spike-specific TCR depth and breadth did not differ between the two schedules. Vaccinee samples were obtained from the UK trials COV001 and COV002, which included a single-blind randomized controlled phase 2/3 trial of AZD1222 (ChAdOx1 nCoV-19) in healthy adults. Trial participant PBMC samples were collected at day 0 and day 28 after the second dose for TCRbeta chain sequencing. The record originates from a study of T cell responses to AZD1222 COVID-19 vaccine (dated by TCRdb to the early 2020s). In terms of the full investigation: TCR sequencing was performed for about 240 trial participants, of whom some 200 were given two doses of AZD1222 and around 26 were given two doses of MenACWY control vaccine. Trial participants were enrolled by age into subgroups of 18-55, 56-69 and 70-plus years, and around 150, 28 and 57 TCR-sequenced participants, respectively, were included in these subgroups.

The CDR3 regions of human TCRbeta chains were subjected to immunosequencing. The original pipeline was this. TCRs in the repertoires were compared against a reference library of SARS-CoV-2-specific TCRs that had been generated with the MIRA antigen-specificity platform. Breadth meant the fraction of unique TCRs that were SARS-CoV-2-associated, whereas depth meant the fraction of total T cells that were SARS-CoV-2-associated. Using the MIRA data, every spike-specific TCR was mapped to the spike region that the TCR reacted to and assigned to either a CD4 or a CD8 class. Log10-transformed breadth and depth values were compared by one-way ANOVA with Sidak's multiple comparisons tests. Drawn from immuneACCESS, this table holds only the in-frame rearrangements with V and J called that TCRdb kept. Clones are partly lost; checked studies trace under half to an unresolved V gene and leave the rest unexplained. V and J calls and clone size come straight from that table; D and trimming were deduced from the DNA. The sample table holds under 170,000 clones, of which approximately 92% were seen once. The ten biggest clones cover approximately 3.6% of the sample.

Broad study findings and their caveats: Participants were mostly white British, with more females than males. The authors suggested clonal diversity may have been underestimated. Vaccine-associated CD4 TCRs spanned the whole spike protein, with dominant responses in regions 160-218 and 743-854. A significant rise in spike-specific TCR breadth and depth was observed after two AZD1222 doses relative to day 0 and relative to MenACWY recipients. In the small 56-69-year group, the increase in depth fell short of significance, most likely because of low power. Because no day 14 peak-response samples were available, repertoires were characterized only after the peak T cell response. Reportedly, almost half of the unique spike-specific TCRs recognized epitopes lying outside the regions that are mutated in the B.1.351 and B.1.1.7 variants. Conclusions about previously exposed vaccinees were limited because only 5 or 6 AZD1222 recipients were SARS-CoV-2 seropositive at baseline.

The germline V gene specifies SGHAT as CDR1 and FQNNGV as CDR2. The V end loses 1 base and the J end loses 5 bases, and a stretch of 11 bases separates them. From the cysteine through the phenylalanine, the CDR3 covers 14 amino acids. The kept DNA is CDR3 alone, 42 bases in frame from the first base. The origin of this receptor is an adult who received the AZD1222 COVID-19 vaccine. This material consisted of peripheral blood, taken 28 days after the second AZD1222 dose. Rearrangement joined TRBV11-2 to TRBJ1-1; possibly the D gene is TRBD1, per 5 matching bases. The CDR3 region has the sequence CASSLGTWGTEAFF. The DNA sequence is as follows: TGTGCCAGCAGCTTAGGGACTTGGGGGACTGAAGCTTTCTTT.